Given below is one T cell receptor beta chain in context. Antigen: not known. Per the germline V gene, CDR1 is SGHRS and CDR2 is YFSETQ. The V end was cut by 3 bases, the J end by 1 base, with 11 bases between. CDR3 size: 15 residues. The source of the sample is a study of T cell responses to AZD1222 COVID-19 vaccine. Regarding the study as a whole: Spike-specific TCR breadth and depth both grew after two AZD1222 doses.

Some clones are missing from TCRdb's copy, which holds only in-frame ones; the method was immunoSEQ multiplex PCR. Seen here are about 130,000 clones, about 89% observed once, and the top ten hold more than 9%. Specimen: peripheral blood, collected on day 0 of AZD1222 vaccination. The rearrangement uses TRBV5-1 and TRBJ1-5, with D unresolved. The TCR comes from an adult in good health. CDR3 sequence reads: CASSSDRPSNQPQHF. Here the CDR3 DNA reads TGCGCCAGCAGCTCCGACCGCCCCAGCAATCAGCCCCAGCATTTT.